The T cell receptor (beta chain) under discussion was sequenced for a study of naive and memory T cell subsets. CMV status came from CD4+ IFNgamma after overnight CMV lysate stimulation. CD8 T cells were positively selected from what remained after CD4 positive selection. This clonotype was recorded a few times. Its antigen is currently unknown. The junction departs from germline at one end; a sequencing error may be responsible. Both TRBC1 and TRBC2 were covered by a beta constant-region primer of two equimolar oligonucleotides. TCRdb processed the UMI-ligation and nested PCR reads anew with MiXCR; each CDR3 protein has one entry. The data show some 150,000 distinct CDR3 sequences, 15% to 20% seen once. Study outcomes and limitations: Naive repertoires, especially CD8, held a few larger clonotypes, possibly memory cells re-expressing CD45RA. TCR abundance followed a power law differing between naive and memory subsets.

The CDR3 has 14 residues. Looked up from germline, CDR1 is SGHRS and CDR2 is YFSETQ. The clonotype originates from a human donor in good health. The sequenced sample consisted of naive CD4+ T cells from blood. The V gene is TRBV5-1, the J gene TRBJ2-1, with 8 bases lining up with TRBD2. CDR3 residues: CASSLDPSGRSLVF. The DNA of the CDR3 is TGCGCCAGCAGCTTGGATCCCAGCGGGAGATCATTGGTCTTC.